A selection of T cell receptor beta chains follows, all from one sample in a study of blood T cell repertoires in COVID-19. Sequencing was performed with immunoSEQ multiplex PCR; in TCRdb, only in-frame clones are kept and a portion is missing. This table holds about 200,000 clones, over 70% found once. The sequencing input was peripheral blood. The source of these receptors is a woman aged 80 or over with acute or convalescent COVID-19. CDR3s include the opening cysteine and the closing phenylalanine or tryptophan. The order of the fields is clone size, V gene, D gene, J gene, CDR3 DNA, CDR3 protein. A D gene is named only where the DNA matches it firmly. Clone size appears in some rows only: once, few, many, or a class for an expanded clone.

size: .
V: TRBV12-5
D: TRBD1
J: TRBJ2-7
DNA: TGTGCTAGTGGTTTGGGACAGGGGGCAACCTACGAGCAGTACTTC
CDR3: CASGLGQGATYEQYF

size: .
V: TRBV28
D: .
J: TRBJ1-2
DNA: TGTGCCAGCAGTTTAGAGGGCGGAGACCCTAACTATGGCTACACCTTC
CDR3: CASSLEGGDPNYGYTF

size: once
V: TRBV6-5
D: .
J: TRBJ1-2
DNA: TGTGCCAGCAGTTACTCCTCTACGGGGAACTATGGCTACACCTTC
CDR3: CASSYSSTGNYGYTF

size: .
V: TRBV19
D: TRBD1
J: TRBJ2-7
DNA: TGTGCCAGTAGTATCTCCGGACAGGGTTTCTCCTACGAGCAGTACTTC
CDR3: CASSISGQGFSYEQYF

size: .
V: TRBV27
D: TRBD2
J: TRBJ2-3
DNA: TGTGCCAGCACCCGGGGGGGCAGGGGAAGCGGGGATACGCAGTATTTT
CDR3: CASTRGGRGSGDTQYF

size: .
V: TRBV19
D: .
J: TRBJ2-1
DNA: TGTGCCAGTAGTATGGTTAGTCGTGAGCAGTTCTTC
CDR3: CASSMVSREQFF

size: .
V: TRBV5-5
D: .
J: TRBJ2-6
DNA: TGTGCCAGCAGCTCATTGGCAGGGTTTTCAGGGGCCAACGTCCTGACTTTC
CDR3: CASSSLAGFSGANVLTF

size: .
V: TRBV12-3/TRBV12-4
D: .
J: TRBJ1-2
DNA: TGTGCCAGCAGTTTCACAGGGACTAGTGGCTACACCTTC
CDR3: CASSFTGTSGYTF

size: .
V: TRBV21-1
D: .
J: TRBJ1-6
DNA: TGTGCCAGCAGCAAAGCAGACAGGGTGAATTCACCCCTCCACTTT
CDR3: CASSKADRVNSPLHF

size: .
V: TRBV11-2
D: TRBD1
J: TRBJ1-6
DNA: TGTGCCAGCAGCTTAAGGTTCAGGACAGGGGGCTTGGATAATTCACCCCTCCACTTT
CDR3: CASSLRFRTGGLDNSPLHF

size: once
V: TRBV6-4
D: TRBD1
J: TRBJ1-1
DNA: TGTGCCAGCAGTGACTCCCAGGGGGTGCCTGAAGCTTTCTTT
CDR3: CASSDSQGVPEAFF

size: .
V: TRBV18
D: TRBD1
J: TRBJ2-7
DNA: TGTGCCAGCTCAATAACCGGGACAGGGTTTGTCTCCTACGAGCAGTACTTC
CDR3: CASSITGTGFVSYEQYF

size: once
V: TRBV6-2/TRBV6-3
D: .
J: TRBJ2-3
DNA: TGTGCCAGCAGTTATGGTAGGGGCGGTACGCAGTATTTT
CDR3: CASSYGRGGTQYF

size: .
V: TRBV30
D: TRBD1
J: TRBJ2-1
DNA: TGTGCCTGGAGTATAGGGACAGGATACAATGAGCAGTTCTTC
CDR3: CAWSIGTGYNEQFF

size: .
V: TRBV5-6
D: TRBD2
J: TRBJ2-2
DNA: TGTGCCAGCAGCTTGACTACTAGCGGGATGAACACCGGGGAGCTGTTTTTT
CDR3: CASSLTTSGMNTGELFF

size: .
V: TRBV19
D: TRBD1
J: TRBJ2-3
DNA: TGTGCCAGTAGTATTTGGGACAGTGCTAGCACAGATACGCAGTATTTT
CDR3: CASSIWDSASTDTQYF

size: .
V: TRBV7-3
D: TRBD1
J: TRBJ2-3
DNA: TGTGCCAGCAGCCAGCTCGGACAGGGGTCGCAGTATTTT
CDR3: CASSQLGQGSQYF

size: .
V: TRBV6-5
D: .
J: TRBJ2-7
DNA: TGTGCCAGCAGTTACTCGGGCAGTTCTGCCTACGAGCAGTACTTC
CDR3: CASSYSGSSAYEQYF

size: .
V: TRBV12-3/TRBV12-4
D: .
J: TRBJ2-5
DNA: TGTGCCAGCAGTTTAAAGCGAGAGACCCAGTACTTC
CDR3: CASSLKRETQYF

size: .
V: TRBV7-2
D: TRBD1
J: TRBJ1-2
DNA: TGTGCCAGCAGCTTACCGCAGGGGGCTGATGGCTACACCTTC
CDR3: CASSLPQGADGYTF

size: .
V: TRBV28
D: .
J: TRBJ1-2
DNA: TGTGCCAGCAGTCAGCCTCGACACGGCATATCTTATGGCTACACCTTC
CDR3: CASSQPRHGISYGYTF

size: .
V: TRBV6-6
D: .
J: TRBJ1-2
DNA: TGTGCCAGCAGTACACAGCTCTATGGCTACACCTTC
CDR3: CASSTQLYGYTF

size: .
V: TRBV19
D: TRBD1
J: TRBJ1-3
DNA: TGTGCCAGTAGTACCGAGGGGGCCTCTGGAAACACCATATATTTT
CDR3: CASSTEGASGNTIYF

size: .
V: TRBV29-1
D: TRBD1
J: TRBJ1-2
DNA: TGCAGCGTGTGGGGGAGGACAGGGAGCCTTGGCTACACCTTC
CDR3: CSVWGRTGSLGYTF

size: once
V: TRBV19
D: TRBD2
J: TRBJ2-3
DNA: TGTGCCAGTGCACTAGCGGGAGATTTCGCAGATACGCAGTATTTT
CDR3: CASALAGDFADTQYF

size: .
V: TRBV7-8
D: .
J: TRBJ1-6
DNA: TGTGCCAGCAGCTTAGCAGGGGGCTATAATTCACCCCTCCACTTT
CDR3: CASSLAGGYNSPLHF

size: once
V: TRBV7-6
D: TRBD2
J: TRBJ2-5
DNA: TGTGCCAGCAGCTCCACGACTAGCGGGGAGCTCGGGGAGGGGAAAGAGACCCAGTACTTC
CDR3: CASSSTTSGELGEGKETQYF

size: .
V: TRBV11-3
D: TRBD1
J: TRBJ2-1
DNA: TGTGCCAGCAGCTTAGAGGGGGACAGGTACAATGAGCAGTTCTTC
CDR3: CASSLEGDRYNEQFF

size: .
V: TRBV30
D: .
J: TRBJ1-4
DNA: TGTGCCTGGAGTGGAGCTCAGGGCCGCGAAAAACTGTTTTTT
CDR3: CAWSGAQGREKLFF

size: once
V: TRBV6-5
D: TRBD2
J: TRBJ2-5
DNA: TGTGCCAGCAGGCCTAGCGGGATACAAGAGACCCAGTACTTC
CDR3: CASRPSGIQETQYF

size: .
V: TRBV6-5
D: .
J: TRBJ2-3
DNA: TGTGCCAGCAGTTACTCCGGCGGGCGAACCACAGATACGCAGTATTTT
CDR3: CASSYSGGRTTDTQYF

size: .
V: TRBV7-2
D: .
J: TRBJ1-2
DNA: TGTGCCAGCAGCCAGGGGTTCGGCTATGGCTACACCTTC
CDR3: CASSQGFGYGYTF

size: .
V: TRBV30
D: TRBD1
J: TRBJ2-1
DNA: TGTGCCTGGACAGGGGGCTGGAATGAGCAGTTCTTC
CDR3: CAWTGGWNEQFF

size: once
V: TRBV3-1/TRBV3-2
D: .
J: TRBJ1-2
DNA: TGTGCCAGCAGCCAAGATCTAACAGGGCAGAACTATGGCTACACCTTC
CDR3: CASSQDLTGQNYGYTF

size: .
V: TRBV28
D: .
J: TRBJ2-4
DNA: TGTGCCAGCAGTTTATTCCGGGGTTTGGCCAAAAACATTCAGTACTTC
CDR3: CASSLFRGLAKNIQYF

size: .
V: TRBV4-1
D: .
J: TRBJ1-5
DNA: TGCGCCAGCAGCCAACAACCGGGCCCCACGGGGAGCAATCAGCCCCAGCATTTT
CDR3: CASSQQPGPTGSNQPQHF